This T cell receptor beta chain emerged from a study of T cells expressing NK-cell markers. Overall study: Sorted CD3+CD56+NKG2C+, CD3+CD56+NKG2C- and CD3+CD56-NKG2C+ T cells provided the TCR beta repertoires.

The TCR beta cDNA came from 5'RACE template switching with UMIs. Reanalyzing the 5' RACE reads, TCRdb keeps one entry per CDR3 protein, without DNA. This listing includes 300,000 or so distinct CDR3 sequences. Sequenced sample: blood T cells: a sorted CD56 or NKG2C T cell subset, CD4+ or CD8+ T cells, or bulk PBMC T cells (not recorded which). This sequence was found in a woman between 18 and 70 years old in good health.

The CDR3 loop reads CASSLSAFSGAEQYF. The V and J genes are TRBV12-3 or TRBV12-4 and TRBJ2-7; as DNA is missing, the TRBD1 call by TCRdb cannot be tested. This CDR3 spans 15 amino acids.